Following are 31 T cell receptor beta chains from one sample sequenced in a study of pediatric ulcerative colitis. Here immunoSEQ multiplex PCR was the method, and the copy in TCRdb shows in-frame clones only, minus some. The profile shows tens of thousands of clones, 60% to 85% of them singletons. Rectal tissue came from one to two pinch biopsies taken at colonoscopy. The sample comprised gut tissue. The receptors stem from a boy aged 10-17 years with severe ulcerative colitis.

This sequence joins TRBV4-2 and TRBJ2-5; D remains ambiguous. Trimming shortened V by 0 bases and J by 5 bases, and 13 bases separated the two germline ends. The CDR3 contains 15 residues. Germline V gives CDR1 LGHNA, CDR2 YNFKEQ. CDR3 residues: CASSQDAAAAETQYF. The CDR3 DNA reads as TGTGCCAGCAGCCAAGATGCGGCTGCCGCCGAGACCCAGTACTTC.

V usage is TRBV6-1 and J usage is TRBJ2-4, with 12 bases matching TRBD2. The CDR3 runs 19 residues. V was clipped by 3 bases and J by 0 bases; unmatched bases: 9. Germline V gene lookup returns CDR1 MNHNS and CDR2 SASEGT. CDR3 amino acids: CASSDQLAGGKLAKNIQYF. The DNA for the CDR3 is TGTGCCAGCAGTGATCAACTAGCGGGGGGAAAACTAGCCAAAAACATTCAGTACTTC.

This clone was seen a single time. The chain carries TRBV4-2 and TRBJ2-3, with D tentatively TRBD2 (6 bases). V lost 1 base and J lost 0, with 20 bases in between. This CDR3 comprises 19 residues. Germline V gene sequence: CDR1 LGHNA, CDR2 YNFKEQ. CDR3 DNA sequence: TGTGCCAGCAGCCAAGGACTAGTGGGGACCGAACTTAGCACAGATACGCAGTATTTT. This encodes CASSQGLVGTELSTDTQYF.

This clone has a handful of counts. The chain uses TRBV27 and TRBJ1-2; tentatively, D is TRBD1 (5 bases). This CDR3 is 14 amino acids long. The V gene's germline CDR1 is MNHEY and CDR2 SMNVEV (reference sequence). Trimming removed 6 bases at V and 5 bases at J, with 16 bases between. The CDR3 DNA is TGTGCCAGCAGCCTGGCCGGGGCTGAATATGGCTACACCTTC. It translates to CASSLAGAEYGYTF.

The V call is TRBV5-5, the J call TRBJ1-1; TRBD1 agrees at 7 bases. This CDR3 has 16 residues. Trimming removed 3 bases from V and 0 bases from J; junction bases left unmatched: 8. The germline V gene has CDR1 SGHKS and CDR2 YYEKEE (reference sequence). CDR3 nucleotide sequence: TGTGCCAGCAGCTCGGGCTCGACAGGGTTGAACACTGAAGCTTTCTTT. Protein: CASSSGSTGLNTEAFF.

The chain has TRBV7-9 and TRBJ2-2; 7 bases align to TRBD2. Trimming cost V 5 bases and J 5 bases; bases outside gene matches: 11. CDR1 is SEHNR, CDR2 FQNEAQ, per germline (reference sequence). This CDR3 region has 16 residues. The chain's CDR3 is CASSPRWGGDTGELFF. As DNA, the CDR3 is TGTGCCAGCAGCCCGAGATGGGGGGGAGATACCGGGGAGCTGTTTTTT.

The chain uses TRBV6-1 and TRBJ2-1, with 9 bases fitting TRBD1. Trimming cost V 7 bases and J 4 bases; bases outside gene matches: 8. This CDR3 is 15 amino acids long. The germline gives CDR1 MNHNS, CDR2 SASEGT. The CDR3 DNA reads TGTGCCAGCATTTTGCCGGGACAGGGTTACAATGAGCAGTTCTTC. This encodes CASILPGQGYNEQFF.

V is TRBV13 and J is TRBJ1-5; 9 bases match TRBD1. The CDR3 runs to 14 residues. CDR1 and CDR2 (germline): PRHDT, FYEKMQ (reference sequence). With V trimmed by 5 bases and J by 6 bases, 5 bases remained unmatched. The chain's CDR3 is CASSQGQGSQPQHF. The CDR3 DNA reads as TGTGCCAGCAGCCAGGGACAGGGAAGTCAGCCCCAGCATTTT.

The genes are TRBV11-2 and TRBJ1-2; D remains ambiguous. Trimming took off 5 bases at V and 5 bases at J, with 18 bases between the two ends. The length of the CDR3 is 15 residues. Germline loops: CDR1 SGHAT, CDR2 FQNNGV. CDR3 bases: TGTGCCAGCAGCCCCGGAATTGCCGGTATATATGGCTACACCTTC. This sequence encodes CASSPGIAGIYGYTF.

This clone has only one observation. The chain joins TRBV14 to TRBJ2-7, with D maybe TRBD1 (5 bases). The CDR3 runs to 11 residues. The V end was cut by 2 bases, the J end by 6 bases, with 5 bases between. The germline CDR1 and CDR2 sequences are SGHDN and FVKESK. Here the CDR3 reads CASSQTGEQYF. The CDR3 coding sequence is TGTGCCAGCAGCCAAACAGGCGAGCAGTACTTC.

V usage is TRBV27 and J usage is TRBJ1-2; 12 nucleotides agree with TRBD1. This CDR3 region has 15 residues. Germline CDR1 is MNHEY and CDR2 is SMNVEV (reference sequence). With 3 bases clipped from V and 7 bases from J, the junction kept 6 bases outside the gene matches. The CDR3 loop reads CASSFGTGGAGGYTF. The CDR3 DNA is TGTGCCAGCAGTTTCGGGACAGGGGGCGCAGGTGGCTACACCTTC.

The V and J genes are TRBV4-2 and TRBJ1-1, with D tentatively TRBD1 (5 bases). CDR3 length: 15 amino acids. Germline values: CDR1 LGHNA, CDR2 YNFKEQ. Trimming took 1 base from V and 5 from J, leaving 14 bases between them. CDR3 sequence reads: CASSQARERETEAFF. CDR3 nucleotide sequence: TGTGCCAGCAGCCAAGCCAGGGAAAGGGAAACTGAAGCTTTCTTT.

The J gene is TRBJ1-1, the V gene TRBV10-1; D possibly corresponds to TRBD1 (5 bases). V lost 2 bases and J lost 4, with 11 bases in between. CDR3 length: 14 residues. Germline V lookup: CDR1 WNHNN, CDR2 SYGVQD (reference sequence). The CDR3 loop is CASSENPRGTEAFF. In DNA form, the CDR3 reads TGCGCCAGCAGTGAGAACCCGAGGGGCACTGAAGCTTTCTTT.

The chain couples TRBV14 to TRBJ2-5, with 7 nucleotides matching TRBD1. The CDR3 has 15 residues. The J segment lost 6 bases and the V segment lost 0 bases, leaving 7 bases of the junction unmatched. Germline V CDR1 and CDR2: SGHDN, FVKESK. CDR3 DNA: TGTGCCAGCAGCCAAGAACAGGGGCCCATACAGACCCAGTACTTC. Encoded protein: CASSQEQGPIQTQYF.

The chain couples TRBV29-1 to TRBJ1-5, with D maybe TRBD1 (5 bases). The CDR3 loop spans 14 amino acids. V was cut by 5 bases and J by 3 bases, with 14 bases left in between. CDR1 SQVTM and CDR2 ANQGSEA come from the germline V gene. The CDR3 reads CSVQQAGSNQPQHF. In DNA, the CDR3 is TGCAGCGTTCAACAGGCAGGATCCAATCAGCCCCAGCATTTT.

The chain carries TRBV2 and TRBJ2-5; D not resolved. The germline V and J ends were trimmed by 8 bases and 0 bases, with 7 bases remaining between them. The germline V gene has CDR1 SNHLY and CDR2 FYNNEI. The CDR3 is 12 residues long. CDR3 loop: CASCVYQETQYF. CDR3 coding DNA: TGTGCCAGCTGCGTGTACCAAGAGACCCAGTACTTC. The whole variable domain, filled in from reference TRBV2 and TRBJ2-5, reads EPEVTQTPSHQVTQMGQEVILRCVPISNHLYFYWYRQILGQKVEFLVSFYNNEISEKSEIFDDQFSVERPDGSNFTLKIRSTKLEDSAMYFCASCVYQETQYFGPGTRLLVL.

The rearrangement links TRBV7-9 to TRBJ2-2; D unresolved. The CDR3 is made up of 16 amino acids. CDR1 SEHNR and CDR2 FQNEAQ come from the germline V gene (reference sequence). V shed 1 base and J shed 2 bases, with 11 bases lying between them. The CDR3 spells CASSLVGTTNTGELFF. Here the CDR3 DNA reads TGTGCCAGCAGCTTAGTAGGAACTACTAACACCGGGGAGCTGTTTTTT.

On this clone: The conserved phenylalanine or tryptophan normally closing the CDR3 is absent here, so this likely arose from a read error. V is TRBV6-5 and J is TRBJ1-6; tentative D call: TRBD1 (5 bases). Deletions cut 2 bases from V and 6 bases from J, with 11 bases between. The CDR3 covers 15 residues. CDR1 and CDR2 (germline): MNHEY, SVGAGI. In DNA form, the CDR3 reads TGTGCCAGCAGTTACGGGCAGGGAGTTAATTCACCCCTCCACCTT. Translating it yields CASSYGQGVNSPLHL.

The CDR3 DNA reads as TGTGCCAGCAGCCAAGGCGTGGGGGGCTACGAGCAGTACTTC. It translates to CASSQGVGGYEQYF. This rearrangement joins TRBV4-2 to TRBJ2-7; tentatively, D is TRBD2 (6 bases). The V end was cut by 1 base, the J end by 3 bases, with 10 bases between. The length of the CDR3 is 14 residues. Germline V gene data show CDR1 as LGHNA and CDR2 as YNFKEQ.

The CDR3 is CASSNSQGAATEAFF. CDR3 nucleotide sequence: TGTGCCAGCAGTAACAGCCAGGGGGCCGCCACTGAAGCTTTCTTT. The chain employs TRBV6-6 and TRBJ1-1, with 8 bases matching TRBD1. V shed 5 bases and J 4 bases; nucleotides not matched to a gene: 9. CDR1 is MNHNY and CDR2 is SVGAGI in the germline V gene (reference sequence). The length of the CDR3 is 15 residues.

The chain uses TRBV30 and TRBJ1-2; no clear D. The CDR3 consists of 12 residues. CDR1 and CDR2 (germline): GTSNPN, SVGIG (reference sequence). The germline V and J ends were trimmed by 1 base and 3 bases, with 6 bases remaining between them. CDR3 in DNA: TGTGCCTGGAGTGGCCAGTACTATGGCTACACCTTC. Its translation is CAWSGQYYGYTF.

The sample holds a few counts of this clone. This chain connects TRBV11-2 to TRBJ1-5; D remains unclear. CDR3 length: 15 amino acids. Trimming took off 0 bases at V and 6 bases at J, with 12 bases between the two ends. Germline CDR1 SGHAT, CDR2 FQNNGV. The CDR3 region is CASSLELGGSQPQHF. In nucleotides, the CDR3 is TGTGCCAGCAGCTTAGAATTGGGAGGGAGTCAGCCCCAGCATTTT.

The chain couples TRBV19 to TRBJ1-1, with no clear D. Deletions cut 7 bases from V and 3 bases from J, with 12 bases between. Germline CDR1 reads LNHDA; CDR2 reads SQIVND (reference sequence). The CDR3 is 13 residues long. CDR3 nucleotides: TGTGCCAGTAAAGGGTTCGTGGACACTGAAGCTTTCTTT. This sequence encodes CASKGFVDTEAFF.

The V call is TRBV19, the J call TRBJ1-5, with D tentatively TRBD1 (5 bases). Germline CDR1 reads LNHDA; CDR2 reads SQIVND (reference sequence). The CDR3 runs 13 residues. The germline V and J ends were trimmed by 9 bases and 3 bases, with 12 bases remaining between them. The CDR3 DNA sequence: TGTGCCAGCCAGGAACAGGTCAATCAGCCCCAGCATTTT. Protein sequence: CASQEQVNQPQHF.

This clone was recorded once. The chain uses TRBV28 and TRBJ1-3, with D uncertain. Trimming pared 5 bases from V and 4 bases from J, leaving 9 bases between. Germline V gives CDR1 MDHEN, CDR2 SYDVKM. The CDR3 covers 13 residues. CDR3 loop: CASSRTTGNTIYF. In nucleotides, the CDR3 is TGTGCCAGCAGTCGGACCACCGGAAACACCATATATTTT.

This clone was counted only a few times. The gene calls are TRBV4-2 and TRBJ1-2; 10 bases are shared with TRBD1. This CDR3 region has 15 residues. Looked up from germline, CDR1 is LGHNA and CDR2 is YNFKEQ. The J segment lost 6 bases and the V segment lost 4 bases, leaving 8 bases of the junction unmatched. CDR3 in DNA: TGTGCCAGCAGCCCGGGGACAGGGGTTATAAATGGCTACACCTTC. Translated: CASSPGTGVINGYTF.

V is TRBV5-6 and J is TRBJ1-2; D unclear. The CDR3 spans 14 residues. Germline V gives CDR1 SGHDT, CDR2 YYEEEE. V lost 2 bases to trimming and J lost 0 bases, with 8 bases between them. CDR3 sequence (DNA): TGTGCCAGCAGCTTTCAGATAGCTAACTATGGCTACACCTTC. This codes for CASSFQIANYGYTF.

The V gene is TRBV2, the J gene TRBJ1-4; 8 positions agree with TRBD1. This CDR3 comprises 14 residues. Trimming took 6 bases from V and 7 from J; bases not matched to a gene: 7. Germline lookup yields CDR1 SNHLY and CDR2 FYNNEI. CDR3 bases: TGTGCCAGCAGGGAGACAGGGGTGGGTGAAAAACTGTTTTTT. It codes for CASRETGVGEKLFF.

The chain links TRBV18 to TRBJ1-2, with a possible D match to TRBD1 (5 bases). The CDR3 is 16 amino acids. The germline V gene has CDR1 KGHSH and CDR2 LQKENI. V was shortened by 1 base and J by 5 bases, with 17 bases between the two germline ends. CDR3 coding DNA: TGTGCCAGCTCACCACGGGAAATCGGGGACGGGTATGGCTACACCTTC. Encoded protein: CASSPREIGDGYGYTF.

The CDR3 sequence: CASSQVRRRALEKLFF. The CDR3 DNA sequence: TGCGCCAGCAGCCAAGTTCGGCGCAGGGCTCTCGAAAAACTGTTTTTT. This chain links TRBV4-1 with TRBJ1-4; perhaps TRBD1 as D (5 bases). The CDR3 totals 16 residues. Trimming cost V 1 base and J 8 bases, with 17 bases left between them. CDR1 and CDR2 (germline): MGHRA, YSYEKL.

This chain links TRBV5-4 with TRBJ2-2; tentatively, D is TRBD1 (5 bases). Trimming pared 1 base from V and 6 bases from J, leaving 10 bases between. CDR3 length: 14 amino acids. Germline loops: CDR1 SGHNT, CDR2 YYREEE (reference sequence). The CDR3 is CASSLQGRAGELFF. In nucleotides, the CDR3 is TGTGCCAGCAGCTTGCAGGGAAGGGCCGGGGAGCTGTTTTTT.